The present T cell receptor (beta chain) was sequenced within a study of OX40 agonist ivuxolimab in advanced cancers. This CDR3 is 14 amino acids long. The ends were cut back, 7 bases at V and 0 bases at J, with 8 bases in the middle. Per germline, CDR1 SGHRS and CDR2 YFSETQ. Profiling relied on immunoSEQ multiplex PCR, and the TCRdb table lists in-frame clones only, not all of them. The data contain about 110,000 clones, roughly 90% of them singletons. The chain links TRBV5-1 to TRBJ2-6; no definite D call. Specimen: CD4+ or CD8+ T cells sorted from blood, collected in a trial of the OX40 agonist ivuxolimab. The sequence came from an adult with an advanced solid tumor such as melanoma, head and neck, liver or kidney cancer. DNA of the CDR3: TGCGCCAGCTTCGAAACCTCTGGGGCCAACGTCCTGACTTTC. The encoded protein is CASFETSGANVLTF.